This T cell receptor (beta chain) was documented in a study of shared T cell receptors in the human thymus. Germline CDR1 is SGDLS and CDR2 is YYNGEE. V shed 3 bases and J 2 bases; nucleotides not matched to a gene: 4. The CDR3 runs to 14 residues. The repertoire was sequenced with immunoSEQ multiplex PCR; TCRdb's copy has only in-frame clones and lacks some. The data hold about 610,000 clones, with 88% observed a single time. The sample was also linked to a second study, of human thymus T cells. From that report: Donor material was obtained from healthy Finnish infants undergoing corrective surgery for congenital heart defects. During corrective heart surgery, resections were taken, and the thymus tissue came from them. What appeared biased in thymic and blood repertoires was the usage of V and J genes. Related work found strong thymic repertoire overlap between unrelated individuals.

The TCR comes from a boy under two years old with a congenital heart defect. Material: thymocytes. The genes are TRBV9 and TRBJ1-2; TRBD1 agrees at 7 bases. CDR3 nucleotide sequence: TGTGCCAGCAGCGGCGACAGGGCCAACTATGGCTACACCTTC. Amino acids: CASSGDRANYGYTF. Supplemented by reference TRBV9 and TRBJ1-2, the full variable domain reads DSGVTQTPKHLITATGQRVTLRCSPRSGDLSVYWYQQSLDQGLQFLIQYYNGEERAKGNILERFSAQQFPDLHSELNLSSLELGDSALYFCASSGDRANYGYTFGSGTRLTVV.